This record covers a single T cell receptor (beta chain). This sample was included in a study of cytomegalovirus exposure and HLA in healthy donors. 60 Vbeta and 13 Jbeta primers were used in PCR. This table comes from immunoSEQ multiplex PCR, and its TCRdb copy is limited to in-frame clones, with some not included. Altogether around 120,000 clones are present, about three quarters being singletons, with the ten largest covering roughly 3.5%. The V end lost 6 bases, the J end lost 7 bases, and 13 bases lay between the germline ends. There are 13 residues in the CDR3. CDR1 and CDR2 (germline): LNHDA, SQIVND (reference sequence).

Sequencing was done on a sample of PBMCs. V and J are TRBV19 and TRBJ2-1, with D possibly being TRBD2 (7 bases). The TCR sequence derives from a woman aged 30 to 39 in good health and CMV-seropositive. The CDR3 nucleotides read TGTGCCAGTAGGATGGGGGGGCGGAATGAGCAGTTCTTC. Amino acid sequence: CASRMGGRNEQFF.